The sequence of this T cell receptor beta chain was determined in a study of response to subunit inactivated influenza vaccine. Study-wide findings and caveats: There was a suggestion from the authors that each seasonal influenza vaccination recruits few new T cells.

The germline CDR1 and CDR2 sequences are SGHAT and FQDESV (reference sequence). The CDR3 length is 13 residues. The V gene lost 5 bases and the J gene lost 5 bases, with 12 bases spanning the gap. TCRdb reanalysed the RT-PCR reads using MiXCR and keeps one entry per CDR3 protein. The top ten hold 2.8% of the sample, which has about 540,000 distinct CDR3 sequences, approximately 20% seen once. About this clonotype itself: Its specificity is unknown.

The same data also went into a second study, on T cells expressing NK-cell markers. Per that paper: 5'RACE template switching built TCR beta cDNA with unique molecular identifiers. In about six donors, dominant CD3+CD56+NKG2C+ clones formed roughly 1.0-7.5% of CD8+ cells. One observes that, in four donors, these clonotypes were also the leading ones within the CD3+CD56-NKG2C+ fraction. HCMV specificity was not established for the expanded NKG2C+ T cell clones.

This chain uses TRBV11-1 with TRBJ2-5, with a possible D match to TRBD2 (5 bases). The specimen was CD4+ T cells sorted from PBMCs, collected roughly 13 days after vaccination. This TCR was sampled from a man between 50 and 59 years old who received an inactivated influenza vaccine. Here the CDR3 reads CASSPTRRETQYF. The CDR3 DNA reads as TGTGCCAGCAGCCCCACTAGGAGGGAGACCCAGTACTTC. The full variable domain, rest sourced from reference TRBV11-1 and TRBJ2-5, is EAEVAQSPRYKITEKSQAVAFWCDPISGHATLYWYRQILGQGPELLVQFQDESVVDDSQLPKDRFSAERLKGVDSTLKIQPAELGDSAMYLCASSPTRRETQYFGPGTRLLVL.